One T cell receptor (beta chain) is described in this entry. Its cognate antigen is unknown. Primers: 60 Vbeta forward and 13 Jbeta reverse. TCRdb keeps only in-frame clones here, not all; method: immunoSEQ multiplex PCR. The sample holds 150,000 to 200,000 clones, roughly 84% seen once. The data stem from a study of cytomegalovirus exposure and HLA in healthy donors. Overall study results and limits: CMV serostatus alone was available as immune exposure information.

Sequencing was carried out using PBMCs. This clonotype was obtained from a girl in the first two years of life in good health and CMV-seronegative.

The CDR3 loop is CASSPSGRTSADTQYF. Written as DNA, the CDR3 is TGTGCCAGCAGCCCCAGCGGGAGGACTTCCGCAGATACGCAGTATTTT. The gene calls are TRBV6-4 and TRBJ2-3, with 9 bases fitting TRBD2. This CDR3 has 16 amino acids. V lost 6 bases to trimming and J lost 4 bases; unmatched junction nucleotides: 11. CDR1 MRHNA and CDR2 SNTAGT come from the germline V gene.